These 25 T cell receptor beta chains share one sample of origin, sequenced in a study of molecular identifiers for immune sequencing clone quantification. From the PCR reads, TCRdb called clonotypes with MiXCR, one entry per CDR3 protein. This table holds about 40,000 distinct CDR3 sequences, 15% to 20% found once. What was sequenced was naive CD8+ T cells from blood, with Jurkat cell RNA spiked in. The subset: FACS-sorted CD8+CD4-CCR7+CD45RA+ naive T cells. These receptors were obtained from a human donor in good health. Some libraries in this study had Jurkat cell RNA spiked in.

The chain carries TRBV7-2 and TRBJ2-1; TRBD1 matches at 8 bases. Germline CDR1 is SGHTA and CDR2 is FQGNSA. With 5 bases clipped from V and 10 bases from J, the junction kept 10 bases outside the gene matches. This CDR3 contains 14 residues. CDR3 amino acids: CASSPQTGVGEQFF. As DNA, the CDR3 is TGTGCCAGCAGCCCACAGACAGGGGTGGGCGAGCAGTTCTTC.

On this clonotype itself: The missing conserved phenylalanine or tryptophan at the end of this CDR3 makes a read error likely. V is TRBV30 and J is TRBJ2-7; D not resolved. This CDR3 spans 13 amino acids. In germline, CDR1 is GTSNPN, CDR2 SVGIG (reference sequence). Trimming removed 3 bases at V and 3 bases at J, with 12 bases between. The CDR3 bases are TGTGCCTGGAGCGCTGATTCCGGCTACGAGCAGTACCTC. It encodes CAWSADSGYEQYL.

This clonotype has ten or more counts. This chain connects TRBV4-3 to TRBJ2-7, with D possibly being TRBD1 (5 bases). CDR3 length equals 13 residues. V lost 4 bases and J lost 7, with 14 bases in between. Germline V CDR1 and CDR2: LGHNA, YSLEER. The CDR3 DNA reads TGCGCCAGCAGCCCTTCCCCAGGGTTGGAGCAGTACTTC. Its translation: CASSPSPGLEQYF.

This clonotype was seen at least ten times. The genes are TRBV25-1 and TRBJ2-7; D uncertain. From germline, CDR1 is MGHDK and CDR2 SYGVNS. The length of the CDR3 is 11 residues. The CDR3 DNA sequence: TGTGCTTCGGCGGTGTCCTACGAGCAGTACTTC. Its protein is CASAVSYEQYF.

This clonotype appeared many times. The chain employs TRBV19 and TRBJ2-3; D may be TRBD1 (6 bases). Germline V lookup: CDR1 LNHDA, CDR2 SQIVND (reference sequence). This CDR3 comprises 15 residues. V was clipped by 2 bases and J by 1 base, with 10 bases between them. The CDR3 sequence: CASSISGARTDTQYF. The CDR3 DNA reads TGTGCCAGTAGTATATCAGGGGCCCGCACAGATACGCAGTATTTT.

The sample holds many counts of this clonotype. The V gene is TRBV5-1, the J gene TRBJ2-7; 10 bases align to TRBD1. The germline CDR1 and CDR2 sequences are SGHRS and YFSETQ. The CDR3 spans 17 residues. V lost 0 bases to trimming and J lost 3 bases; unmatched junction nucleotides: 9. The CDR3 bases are TGCGCCAGCAGCTTGGCAGCCCGGGACAGGGGAGTCTACGAGCAGTACTTC. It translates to CASSLAARDRGVYEQYF.

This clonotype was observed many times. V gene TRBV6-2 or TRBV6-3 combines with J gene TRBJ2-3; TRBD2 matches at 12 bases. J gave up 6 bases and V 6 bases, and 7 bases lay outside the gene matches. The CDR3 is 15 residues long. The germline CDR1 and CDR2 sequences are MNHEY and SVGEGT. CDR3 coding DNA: TGTGCCAGCAGAGGACTAGCGGGGAGCAGTGATACGCAGTATTTT. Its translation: CASRGLAGSSDTQYF.

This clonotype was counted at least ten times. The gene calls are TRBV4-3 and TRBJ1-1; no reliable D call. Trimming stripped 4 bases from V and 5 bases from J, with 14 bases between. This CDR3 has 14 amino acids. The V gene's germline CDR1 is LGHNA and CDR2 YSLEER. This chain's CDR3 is CASSLGDRETEAFF. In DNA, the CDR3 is TGCGCCAGCAGCCTAGGAGACCGAGAAACTGAAGCTTTCTTT.

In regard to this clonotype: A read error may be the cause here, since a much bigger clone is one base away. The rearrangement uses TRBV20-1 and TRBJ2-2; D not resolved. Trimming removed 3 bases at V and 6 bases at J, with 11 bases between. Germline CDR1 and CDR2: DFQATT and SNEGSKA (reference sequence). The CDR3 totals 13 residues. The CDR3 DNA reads TGCAGTGCTAGTGTTAAACTGGCCGGGGAGCTGTTTTTT. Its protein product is CSASVKLAGELFF.

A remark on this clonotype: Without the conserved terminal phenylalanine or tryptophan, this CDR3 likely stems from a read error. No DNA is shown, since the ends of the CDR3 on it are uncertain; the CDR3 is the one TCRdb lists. The CDR3 sequence is CASSRSQDRGFL. V gene TRBV7-9 combines with J gene TRBJ2-1; the table assigns TRBD1, which was not confirmed against the DNA. The CDR3 spans 12 residues, counting both ends. Germline CDR1 reads SEHNR; CDR2 reads FQNEAQ (reference sequence).

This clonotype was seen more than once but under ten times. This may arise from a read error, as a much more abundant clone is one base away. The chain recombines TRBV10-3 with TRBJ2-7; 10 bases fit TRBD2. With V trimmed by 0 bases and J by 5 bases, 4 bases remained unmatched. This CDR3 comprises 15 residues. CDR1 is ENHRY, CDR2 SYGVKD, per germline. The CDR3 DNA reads TGTGCCATCAGTGAGTCCGCTAGCGGGAGCAACGAGCAGTACTTC. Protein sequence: CAISESASGSNEQYF.

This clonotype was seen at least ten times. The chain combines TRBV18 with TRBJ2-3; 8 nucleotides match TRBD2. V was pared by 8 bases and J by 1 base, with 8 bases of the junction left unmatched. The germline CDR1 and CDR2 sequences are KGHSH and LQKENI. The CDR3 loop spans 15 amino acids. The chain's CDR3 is CASRGTSGGTDTQYF. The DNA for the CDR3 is TGTGCCAGCCGGGGAACTAGCGGAGGCACAGATACGCAGTATTTT.

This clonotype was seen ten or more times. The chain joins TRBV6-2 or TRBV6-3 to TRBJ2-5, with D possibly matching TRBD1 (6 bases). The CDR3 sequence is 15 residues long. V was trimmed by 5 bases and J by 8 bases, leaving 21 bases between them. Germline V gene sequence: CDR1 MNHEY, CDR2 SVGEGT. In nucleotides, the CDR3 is TGTGCCAGCAGTCAAATAACAGGGTCCTCCGTTACCCAGTACTTC. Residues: CASSQITGSSVTQYF.

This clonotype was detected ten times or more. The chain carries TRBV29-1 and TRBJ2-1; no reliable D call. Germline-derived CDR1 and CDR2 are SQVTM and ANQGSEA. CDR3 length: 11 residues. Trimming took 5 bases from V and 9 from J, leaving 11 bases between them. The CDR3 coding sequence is TGCAGCGTTTTAGTATCGGTTGAGCAGTTCTTC. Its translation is CSVLVSVEQFF.

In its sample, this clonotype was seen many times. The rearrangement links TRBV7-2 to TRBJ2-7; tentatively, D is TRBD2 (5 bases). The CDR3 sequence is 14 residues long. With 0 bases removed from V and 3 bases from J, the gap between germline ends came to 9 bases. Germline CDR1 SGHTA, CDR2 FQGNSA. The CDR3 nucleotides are TGTGCCAGCAGCTTAGCGGCGGGCCACTACGAGCAGTACTTC. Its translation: CASSLAAGHYEQYF.

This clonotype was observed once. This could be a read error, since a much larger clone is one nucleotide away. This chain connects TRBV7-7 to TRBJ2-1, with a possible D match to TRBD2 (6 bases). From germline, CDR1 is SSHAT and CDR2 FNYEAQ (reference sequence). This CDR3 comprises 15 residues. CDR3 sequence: CASSLEGLGNHEQFF. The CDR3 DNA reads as TGTGCTAGCAGCTTAGAGGGACTGGGCAACCATGAGCAGTTCTTC.

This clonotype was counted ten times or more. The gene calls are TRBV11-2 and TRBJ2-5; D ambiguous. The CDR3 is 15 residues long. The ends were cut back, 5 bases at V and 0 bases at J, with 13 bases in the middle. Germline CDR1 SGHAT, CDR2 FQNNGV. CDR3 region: CASSQKRLDQETQYF. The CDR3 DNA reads TGTGCCAGCAGCCAAAAGCGCCTAGACCAAGAGACCCAGTACTTC. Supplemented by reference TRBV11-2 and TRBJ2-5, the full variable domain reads EAGVAQSPRYKIIEKRQSVAFWCNPISGHATLYWYQQILGQGPKLLIQFQNNGVVDDSQLPKDRFSAERLKGVDSTLKIQPAKLEDSAVYLCASSQKRLDQETQYFGPGTRLLVL.

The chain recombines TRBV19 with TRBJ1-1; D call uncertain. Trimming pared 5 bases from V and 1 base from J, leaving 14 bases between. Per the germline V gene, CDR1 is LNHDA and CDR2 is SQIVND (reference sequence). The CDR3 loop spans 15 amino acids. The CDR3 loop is CASSPHVVWNTEAFF. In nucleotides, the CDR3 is TGTGCCAGTAGTCCTCACGTGGTGTGGAACACTGAAGCTTTCTTT. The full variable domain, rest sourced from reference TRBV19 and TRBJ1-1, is DGGITQSPKYLFRKEGQNVTLSCEQNLNHDAMYWYRQDPGQGLRLIYYSQIVNDFQKGDIAEGYSVSREKKESFPLTVTSAQKNPTAFYLCASSPHVVWNTEAFFGQGTRLTVV.

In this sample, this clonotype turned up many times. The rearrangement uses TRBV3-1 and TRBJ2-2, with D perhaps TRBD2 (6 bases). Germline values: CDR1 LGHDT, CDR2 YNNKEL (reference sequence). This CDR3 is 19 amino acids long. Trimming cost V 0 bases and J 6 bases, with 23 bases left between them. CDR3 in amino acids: CASSQDFPRDGGWSGELFF. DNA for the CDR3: TGTGCCAGCAGCCAAGACTTCCCCAGGGACGGGGGATGGTCCGGGGAGCTGTTTTTT.

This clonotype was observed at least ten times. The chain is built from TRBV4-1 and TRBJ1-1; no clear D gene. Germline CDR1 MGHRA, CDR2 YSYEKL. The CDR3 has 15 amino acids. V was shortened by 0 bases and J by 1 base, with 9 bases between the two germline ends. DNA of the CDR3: TGCGCCAGCAGCCAAGATATAACATGGAACACTGAAGCTTTCTTT. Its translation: CASSQDITWNTEAFF.

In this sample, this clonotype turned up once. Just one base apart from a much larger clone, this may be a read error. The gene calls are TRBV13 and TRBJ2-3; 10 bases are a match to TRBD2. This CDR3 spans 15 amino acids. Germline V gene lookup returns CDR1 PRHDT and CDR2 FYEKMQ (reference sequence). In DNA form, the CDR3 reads TGTGCCGGCAGCCCTCTAGCGGGGGGCACAGATACGCAGTATTTT. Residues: CAGSPLAGGTDTQYF.

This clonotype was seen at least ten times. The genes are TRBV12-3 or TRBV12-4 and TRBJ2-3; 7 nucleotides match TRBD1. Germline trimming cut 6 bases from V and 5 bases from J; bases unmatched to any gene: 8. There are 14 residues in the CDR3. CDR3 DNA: TGTGCCAGCAGCCCTCGACAGGGATTAGATACGCAGTATTTT. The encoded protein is CASSPRQGLDTQYF.

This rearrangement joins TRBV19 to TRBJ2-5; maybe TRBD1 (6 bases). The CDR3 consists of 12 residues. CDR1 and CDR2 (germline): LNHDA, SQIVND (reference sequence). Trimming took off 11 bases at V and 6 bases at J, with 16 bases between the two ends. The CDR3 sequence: CAAASRGQTQYF. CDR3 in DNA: TGTGCCGCCGCCTCCAGGGGTCAGACCCAGTACTTC.

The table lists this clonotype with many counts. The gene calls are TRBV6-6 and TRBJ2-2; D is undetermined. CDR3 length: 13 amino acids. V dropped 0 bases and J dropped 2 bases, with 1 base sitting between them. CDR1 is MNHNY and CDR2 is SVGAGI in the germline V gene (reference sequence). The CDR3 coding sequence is TGTGCCAGCAGTTACTCTAACACCGGGGAGCTGTTTTTT. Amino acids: CASSYSNTGELFF.

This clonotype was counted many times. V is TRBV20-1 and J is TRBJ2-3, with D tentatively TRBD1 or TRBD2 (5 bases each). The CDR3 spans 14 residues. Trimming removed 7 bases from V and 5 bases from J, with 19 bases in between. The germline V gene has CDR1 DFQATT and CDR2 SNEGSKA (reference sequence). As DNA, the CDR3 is TGCAGTGTTTTCGAGGGGTTGAGAAAAGATACGCAGTATTTT. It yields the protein CSVFEGLRKDTQYF.